What follows are 21 T cell receptor beta chains derived from one specimen sequenced in a study of blood T cells in healthy people across ages. Sample-barcoded 5' priming and a J-beta primer mix drove a second PCR of about 7 to 11 cycles. TCRdb independently ran MiXCR on the 5' RACE reads; one entry per CDR3 protein. The sample has some 1.5 million distinct CDR3 sequences, approximately 42% seen once; the top ten hold less than 5%. Sequenced sample: blood. The receptors derive from a woman between 18 and 29 years old in good health.

The rearrangement links TRBV9 to TRBJ1-2; D is undetermined. The CDR3 runs 13 residues. Per germline, CDR1 SGDLS and CDR2 YYNGEE. V dropped 0 bases and J dropped 7 bases, with 10 bases sitting between them. The CDR3 here is CASSVEGRSGYTF. CDR3 nucleotides: TGTGCCAGCAGCGTAGAGGGTCGAAGTGGCTACACCTTC.

This clonotype was observed a few times. The gene calls are TRBV7-9 and TRBJ2-1; TRBD2 is a possible D gene (6 bases). Germline V gives CDR1 SEHNR, CDR2 FQNEAQ (reference sequence). This CDR3 region has 18 residues. V was trimmed by 3 bases and J by 0 bases, leaving 18 bases between them. The DNA for the CDR3 is TGTGCCAGCAGCTTGCGGGGATTTGACGGTAGCTCCTACAATGAGCAGTTCTTC. This gives the protein CASSLRGFDGSSYNEQFF.

V is TRBV5-1 and J is TRBJ1-5, with TRBD1 identical over 7 bases. Germline trimming cut 0 bases from V and 3 bases from J; bases unmatched to any gene: 3. The CDR3 length is 15 residues. Germline V gene lookup returns CDR1 SGHRS and CDR2 YFSETQ. Here the CDR3 DNA reads TGCGCCAGCAGCTTGGCAGGGGGGATCAATCAGCCCCAGCATTTT. This sequence encodes CASSLAGGINQPQHF. Combining the CDR3 with reference TRBV5-1 and TRBJ1-5 gives the whole variable domain KAGVTQTPRYLIKTRGQQVTLSCSPISGHRSVSWYQQTPGQGLQFLFEYFSETQRNKGNFPGRFSGRQFSNSRSEMNVSTLELGDSALYLCASSLAGGINQPQHFGDGTRLSIL.

The CDR3 DNA is TGTGCCAGCAGTCCGACAGTCTCTGGAAACACCATATATTTT. It codes for CASSPTVSGNTIYF. The rearrangement joins TRBV12-3 or TRBV12-4 to TRBJ1-3; possible D gene TRBD1, 5 bases. V was shortened by 5 bases and J by 0 bases, with 8 bases between the two germline ends. The CDR3 has 14 residues.

This clonotype was seen more than once but under ten times. This chain links TRBV28 with TRBJ1-2, with TRBD1 as a possible D gene (5 bases). V shed 5 bases and J shed 5 bases, with 18 bases lying between them. The CDR3 contains 15 residues. Germline V gene lookup returns CDR1 MDHEN and CDR2 SYDVKM. This CDR3 is CASSPNRLLGYGYTF. The CDR3 DNA follows: TGTGCCAGCAGTCCCAACAGGCTGTTGGGTTATGGCTACACCTTC.

The chain uses TRBV15 and TRBJ2-3; 10 nucleotides line up with TRBD1. Germline V gene data show CDR1 as LNHNV and CDR2 as YYDKDF (reference sequence). The CDR3 is made up of 15 amino acids. V gave up 2 bases and J gave up 7 bases; unmatched junction bases: 6. CDR3 protein: CATSRMGDRGNTQYF. CDR3 nucleotides: TGTGCCACCAGCAGAATGGGGGACAGGGGAAATACGCAGTATTTT.

A word on this clonotype: One junction end disagrees with the germline gene, perhaps due to a read error. The chain recombines TRBV6-1 with TRBJ2-2, with 7 bases that match TRBD2. CDR1 and CDR2 from the germline V gene are MNHNS and SASEGT. The CDR3 extends over 16 amino acids. CDR3 loop: CAGSAYGGKNTGELFF. The CDR3 DNA follows: TGCGCCGGCAGTGCCTACGGGGGGAAGAACACCGGGGAGCTGTTTTTT.

This clonotype was seen more than once but under ten times. The CDR3 nucleotides are TGCAGTGCTAGCCCAGGGCCCGGCTACACCTTC. This translates into CSASPGPGYTF. V gene TRBV20-1 combines with J gene TRBJ1-2; maybe TRBD1 (5 bases). CDR1 and CDR2 (germline): DFQATT, SNEGSKA (reference sequence). The CDR3 contains 11 residues. The V end lost 3 bases, the J end lost 8 bases, and 10 bases lay between the germline ends.

This clonotype came up a few times. This chain links TRBV29-1 with TRBJ2-7, with D possibly being TRBD1 (5 bases). Germline CDR1 reads SQVTM; CDR2 reads ANQGSEA. CDR3 length: 14 amino acids. Trimming pared 0 bases from V and 0 bases from J, leaving 9 bases between. The DNA for the CDR3 is TGCAGCGTTGAAGATCCCAGGGACTCCTACGAGCAGTACTTC. It yields the protein CSVEDPRDSYEQYF.

The chain combines TRBV11-2 with TRBJ1-5; TRBD1 matches 7 bases. The CDR3 totals 14 residues. Germline V gene sequence: CDR1 SGHAT, CDR2 FQNNGV. V shed 5 bases, J shed 4 bases, and the junction held 5 bases outside the gene matches. The CDR3 nucleotides read TGTGCCAGCAGCCCCGGGACAGAGAATCAGCCCCAGCATTTT. Its translation: CASSPGTENQPQHF.

The chain carries TRBV27 and TRBJ2-7, with 10 bases identical to TRBD2. The CDR3 consists of 15 residues. J lost 3 bases, V lost 5 bases, and 7 bases had no gene match. CDR1 and CDR2 (germline): MNHEY, SMNVEV (reference sequence). The CDR3 protein is CASSPSGSWSYEQYF. The CDR3 DNA reads as TGTGCCAGCAGTCCTAGCGGGAGTTGGAGCTACGAGCAGTACTTC.

This chain links TRBV7-3 with TRBJ2-1, with 14 bases lining up with TRBD2. Germline trimming cut 5 bases from V and 7 bases from J; bases unmatched to any gene: 10. The CDR3 contains 17 residues. Germline V gene data show CDR1 as SGHTA and CDR2 as FQGTGA. Written as DNA, the CDR3 is TGTGCCAGCAGCAACCCCGGGACTAGCGGGAGAGGTAATGAGCAGTTCTTC. Its protein is CASSNPGTSGRGNEQFF.

The J gene is TRBJ2-1, the V gene TRBV12-3 or TRBV12-4, with D perhaps matching TRBD1 (5 bases). V lost 7 bases and J 4 bases, leaving 23 bases between the germline ends. The CDR3 runs 17 residues. The CDR3 loop is CASTPGRLLGVYNEQFF. The CDR3 coding sequence is TGTGCCAGCACCCCAGGGCGGCTTCTTGGGGTTTACAATGAGCAGTTCTTC.

CDR3 amino acids: CSDLTGGAFF. The CDR3 DNA reads TGCAGCGACTTGACAGGGGGGGCTTTCTTT. The chain joins TRBV29-1 to TRBJ1-1; 9 bases fit TRBD1. Looked up from germline, CDR1 is SQVTM and CDR2 is ANQGSEA. The ends lost 7 bases at V and 11 bases at J; junction bases unmatched: 5. The CDR3 has 10 amino acids.

For the CDR3, the DNA is TGTGCCTGGGGCCATTCAGGGGTCTTCTCCTACGAGCAGTACTTC. It yields the protein CAWGHSGVFSYEQYF. The J gene is TRBJ2-7, the V gene TRBV30; D perhaps matches TRBD1 (6 bases). The CDR3 runs 15 residues. The V gene lost 5 bases and the J gene lost 0 bases, with 17 bases spanning the gap. The V gene's germline CDR1 is GTSNPN and CDR2 SVGIG (reference sequence).

The chain recombines TRBV20-1 with TRBJ2-1; 10 bases match TRBD1. Germline CDR1 is DFQATT and CDR2 is SNEGSKA (reference sequence). This CDR3 contains 15 residues. The V and J ends lost 6 bases and 7 bases, in that order; junction bases with no gene match: 12. The CDR3 loop is CSASRAGQGRNEQFF. The CDR3 DNA is TGCAGTGCATCAAGGGCGGGACAGGGGAGGAATGAGCAGTTCTTC.

This clonotype occurred a few times. This sequence joins TRBV20-1 and TRBJ1-2, with D perhaps matching TRBD1 (6 bases). The CDR3 runs 12 residues. Trimming shortened V by 4 bases and J by 7 bases, and 13 bases separated the two germline ends. CDR1 is DFQATT, CDR2 SNEGSKA, per germline (reference sequence). The CDR3, as DNA: TGCAGTGCTATTGGGGGGGCTGGTGGCTACACCTTC. As protein: CSAIGGAGGYTF.

The chain is built from TRBV7-9 and TRBJ1-4; D unclear. V shed 3 bases and J shed 4 bases, with 9 bases lying between them. Germline CDR1 is SEHNR and CDR2 is FQNEAQ (reference sequence). The CDR3 spans 14 residues. CDR3 sequence (DNA): TGTGCCAGCAGCTTGTCGACTCATAATGAAAAACTGTTTTTT. Translated, it gives CASSLSTHNEKLFF.

The J gene is TRBJ1-5, the V gene TRBV7-3; the D gene is possibly TRBD1 (6 bases). Trimming took 6 bases from V and 5 from J, leaving 11 bases between them. CDR3 size: 13 residues. The germline CDR1 and CDR2 sequences are SGHTA and FQGTGA. As DNA, the CDR3 is TGTGCCAGCAGGTCACAGGGTGATCAGCCCCAGCATTTT. It specifies CASRSQGDQPQHF.

This clonotype has only a few counts. The chain is built from TRBV29-1 and TRBJ1-2, with 9 bases matching TRBD1. This CDR3 region has 14 residues. The germline V gene encodes CDR1 SQVTM and CDR2 ANQGSEA. Unmatched junction bases numbered 10, after V lost 7 bases and J lost 4 bases. DNA of the CDR3: TGCAGCGGGGGGACAGGGAGGTCCCTCTATGGCTACACCTTC. Translating gives CSGGTGRSLYGYTF.

The chain employs TRBV5-1 and TRBJ1-2; D call uncertain. The CDR3 covers 13 residues. Trimming pared 4 bases from V and 11 bases from J, leaving 18 bases between. CDR1 SGHRS and CDR2 YFSETQ come from the germline V gene. Here the CDR3 DNA reads TGCGCCAGCAGCGATGGTCGGTCCGGGTCATACACCTTC. Translated, it gives CASSDGRSGSYTF.